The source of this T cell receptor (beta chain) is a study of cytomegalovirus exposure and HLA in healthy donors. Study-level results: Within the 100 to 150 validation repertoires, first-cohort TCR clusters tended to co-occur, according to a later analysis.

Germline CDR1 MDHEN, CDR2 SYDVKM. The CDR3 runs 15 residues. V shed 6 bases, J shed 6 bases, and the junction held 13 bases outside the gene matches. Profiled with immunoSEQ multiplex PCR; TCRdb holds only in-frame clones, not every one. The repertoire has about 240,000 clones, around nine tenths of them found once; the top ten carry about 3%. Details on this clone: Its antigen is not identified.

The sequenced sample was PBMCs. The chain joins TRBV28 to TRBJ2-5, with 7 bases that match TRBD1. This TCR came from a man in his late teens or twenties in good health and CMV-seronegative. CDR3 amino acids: CASSRTQGSGQTQYF. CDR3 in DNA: TGTGCCAGCAGCAGAACACAGGGGTCGGGGCAGACCCAGTACTTC.